This record looks at one TCR beta chain sequence and its context. Its cognate antigen has yet to be identified. The input lacks base qualities; no much larger clone sits a single base away. Genomic DNA was isolated using the Qiagen DNeasy kit from unsorted PBMCs as well as from negatively selected CD4+ and CD8+ fractions. Using primers that anneal to V and J segments, immunoSEQ multiplex PCR amplified the TCR beta CDR3 regions. A synthetic immune receptor repertoire was used to minimize amplification bias, and any remaining bias was removed computationally after sequencing. As for the original processing: Repertoire diversity was quantified as the Shannon entropy index using custom Python scripts. The unsorted, CD4+ and CD8+ repertoires were each analyzed separately, with the exception of combined analyses, where CD4+ and CD8+ sequences were merged in silico. Clonal expansion was defined as a frequency increase of at least 2-fold after treatment compared with C1D1, and clones undetected at baseline were assigned a pseudocount of 0.5. Clones with 0 or 1 copy at C1D1 were defined as singleton clones, while clones with 2 or more copies were defined as non-singleton clones. Clones expanded in unsorted samples were annotated as CD4+, CD8+ or unknown by matching protein sequences in sorted samples from the same patient. Diversity changes from C1D1 to C4D1 were tested in paired samples using Wilcoxon tests. TCRdb provides this immuneACCESS table in a form limited to in-frame rearrangements. Some clones are lacking; in checked studies, under half of them reflect an unresolved V gene, and why the rest are absent is not known. The V and J calls and the clone size are those of that table, but D and trimming were determined from the DNA. Across this sample there are almost 95,000 clones, with about 83% seen only once. The ten largest clones add up to about 15% of the sample.

Cut back by 4 bases and 2 bases, the V and J ends lie 11 bases apart. The CDR3 covers 14 residues, taking in both the cysteine and the phenylalanine. The read is trimmed to its CDR3 DNA, 42 bases read in frame from base 1. Sequences ENHRY (CDR1) and SYGVKD (CDR2) are obtained from the germline V gene. The data derive from a study of PD-1 blockade in classical Hodgkin lymphoma (TCRdb year 2020). General notes on the study: Nivolumab dosing was 3 mg/kg intravenously every 2 weeks, continuing until either disease progression or unacceptable toxicity. To define a peripheral blood immune signature of response to PD-1 blockade in classical Hodgkin lymphoma, the study combined TCR beta sequencing with CyTOF.

The meaning of the sample's time point label: cycle 4 day 1 (C4D1), after around six weeks of nivolumab. Relapse after autologous stem cell transplantation had occurred in all trial patients, and cohorts A, B and C were distinguished by prior brentuximab vedotin exposure. The trial cohort was composed of 56 patients with relapsed/refractory classical Hodgkin lymphoma, for whom complete response, partial response or progressive disease was recorded as best overall response. Single-agent nivolumab was administered to trial patients in the multi-cohort phase II CheckMate 205 trial. Best overall response was determined by an independent review committee according to the 2007 International Working Group response criteria. PBMCs from the trial were collected at three points: immediately before nivolumab initiation (C1D1), and during therapy at cycle 2 day 1 and cycle 4 day 1. Peripheral blood was collected in 8 mL Vacutainer Cell Preparation Tubes, from which PBMCs were isolated by centrifugation and then cryopreserved.

What the research found in general, with its limitations: Diversity was lower in patients who began nivolumab less than 1 year after ASCT, so these patients were left out of later analyses to avoid confounding by immune reconstitution. The study covered only a single clinical trial cohort, and the causes of the repertoire differences, possibly disease activity or prior therapy, were still not defined. By C4D1, a significant rise was seen in CD4+ TCR diversity but not in CD8+ TCR diversity (p=0.0027 vs p=0.16), and the rise was most apparent among complete responders (p=0.02). Newly diagnosed patients were reported to have lower baseline TCR diversity than healthy donors, and relapsed/refractory patients were reported to have lower baseline TCR diversity still. Among trial patients, those achieving complete response had baseline diversity similar to that of newly diagnosed patients, while diversity was significantly lower in partial responders and progressors.

Sequences were derived from peripheral blood mononuclear cells (PBMCs), sampled before the fourth cycle of nivolumab. Rearrangement joined TRBV10-3 to TRBJ2-5, with the identity of the D gene unclear. The receptor was derived from a human donor with classical Hodgkin lymphoma. The CDR3 in this case is CAISVWGSQETQYF. The DNA sequence is as follows: TGTGCCATCAGTGTCTGGGGATCACAAGAGACCCAGTACTTC.